Listed here are 31 T cell receptor beta chains from one sample, sequenced in a study of shared clonotypes between healthy human individuals. Generated by immunoSEQ multiplex PCR, the TCRdb table keeps only in-frame clones and is missing some. The profile shows about 1.5 million clones, approximately 98% of them singletons. Sequencing input: naive CD4+ T cells sorted from blood. Noted subset: CD45RA+ positively selected. The receptor set was obtained from a man aged 30 to 45 in good health.

V gene TRBV10-1 combines with J gene TRBJ2-1; 8 nucleotides line up with TRBD2. The V and J ends lost 3 bases and 2 bases, in that order; junction bases with no gene match: 6. The length of the CDR3 is 16 residues. CDR1 is WNHNN, CDR2 SYGVQD, per germline (reference sequence). The CDR3 is CASSEAASGPYNEQFF. As DNA, the CDR3 is TGCGCCAGCAGTGAAGCGGCTAGCGGGCCCTACAATGAGCAGTTCTTC.

The chain carries TRBV5-4 and TRBJ2-7, with no clear D. V lost 3 bases to trimming and J lost 1 base, with 11 bases between them. The length of the CDR3 is 14 residues. Germline loops: CDR1 SGHNT, CDR2 YYREEE (reference sequence). DNA of the CDR3: TGTGCCAGCAGCTCCCTGGGATCTTCCTACGAGCAGTACTTC. Its translation: CASSSLGSSYEQYF.

This chain links TRBV6-1 with TRBJ2-6, with TRBD2 identical over 8 bases. Germline V gene data show CDR1 as MNHNS and CDR2 as SASEGT. This CDR3 has 17 amino acids. Trimming at V came to 4 bases and at J to 3 bases, leaving 8 bases not matched to a gene. The CDR3 bases are TGTGCCAGCAGTGCCCCCGGGAGGGACGATGGGGCCAACGTCCTGACTTTC. This sequence encodes CASSAPGRDDGANVLTF.

The chain employs TRBV7-2 and TRBJ2-7; no firm D call. Germline CDR1 is SGHTA and CDR2 is FQGNSA. This CDR3 comprises 13 residues. V shed 5 bases and J shed 4 bases, with 12 bases lying between them. CDR3 loop: CASSLDLFYEQYF. CDR3 sequence (DNA): TGTGCCAGCAGCCTTGACTTATTTTACGAGCAGTACTTC.

This rearrangement joins TRBV7-7 to TRBJ2-1, with 12 nucleotides matching TRBD2. CDR3 length: 15 residues. V trimming: 4 bases; J trimming: 5 bases; junction bases outside the gene matches: 3. Germline CDR1 reads SSHAT; CDR2 reads FNYEAQ (reference sequence). DNA for the CDR3: TGTGCCAGCAGCTGGGGACTAGCGGGTAACAATGAGCAGTTCTTC. Protein: CASSWGLAGNNEQFF.

The chain's CDR3 is CASSQTLLAGGGENEQFF. The CDR3 nucleotides are TGTGCCAGCAGCCAAACATTACTAGCGGGAGGAGGGGAGAATGAGCAGTTCTTC. This chain connects TRBV4-2 to TRBJ2-1, with 12 bases aligning to TRBD2. The CDR3 runs to 18 residues. Germline V gene sequence: CDR1 LGHNA, CDR2 YNFKEQ. V shed 2 bases, J shed 7 bases, and the junction held 12 bases outside the gene matches.

The chain joins TRBV4-3 to TRBJ2-3; D is perhaps TRBD2 (6 bases). Looked up from germline, CDR1 is LGHNA and CDR2 is YSLEER. This CDR3 is built from 16 residues. The ends were cut back, 0 bases at V and 3 bases at J, with 13 bases in the middle. For the CDR3, the DNA is TGCGCCAGCAGCCAAGAGGGGACTTCAAATACAGATACGCAGTATTTT. This sequence encodes CASSQEGTSNTDTQYF.

This rearrangement joins TRBV28 to TRBJ2-2; 7 nucleotides match TRBD1. Germline values: CDR1 MDHEN, CDR2 SYDVKM. The CDR3 is 15 residues long. V lost 6 bases, J lost 3 bases, and 7 bases stayed unmatched. The DNA of the CDR3 is TGTGCCAGCAGCGACAGGGAAGCGGACACCGGGGAGCTGTTTTTT. This gives the protein CASSDREADTGELFF. Together with reference TRBV28 and TRBJ2-2, the CDR3 gives the full variable domain: DVKVTQSSRYLVKRTGEKVFLECVQDMDHENMFWYRQDPGLGLRLIYFSYDVKMKEKGDIPEGYSVSREKKERFSLILESASTNQTSMYLCASSDREADTGELFFGEGSRLTVL.

Points on this clone: Relative to the germline gene, one junction end is altered; a read error may explain this. The V call is TRBV7-7, the J call TRBJ2-5; 9 bases align to TRBD2. Germline V gene sequence: CDR1 SSHAT, CDR2 FNYEAQ (reference sequence). CDR3 length: 19 residues. CDR3 nucleotides: TGTGCTAGCAGCTTAGCGATGGATAGCGGGAGTTTGGGCCAAGAGACCCAGTACTTC. Translated, it gives CASSLAMDSGSLGQETQYF.

The V call is TRBV29-1, the J call TRBJ2-5, with a tentative D call TRBD1 (6 bases). Per germline, CDR1 SQVTM and CDR2 ANQGSEA. The CDR3 consists of 13 residues. The V and J ends lost 7 bases and 5 bases respectively, with 17 bases between them. Here the CDR3 reads CSARQVRLETQYF. In DNA form, the CDR3 reads TGCAGCGCGAGACAGGTCCGGTTGGAGACCCAGTACTTC.

The chain joins TRBV4-2 to TRBJ2-7; 15 bases line up with TRBD2. V shed 1 base and J 7 bases; nucleotides not matched to a gene: 5. This CDR3 has 16 amino acids. The germline CDR1 and CDR2 sequences are LGHNA and YNFKEQ. CDR3 in amino acids: CASSQGTSGRAWEQYF. CDR3 in DNA: TGTGCCAGCAGCCAAGGGACTAGCGGGAGGGCATGGGAGCAGTACTTC.

The gene calls are TRBV15 and TRBJ2-1, with TRBD2 matching 7 bases. Germline V gene data show CDR1 as LNHNV and CDR2 as YYDKDF (reference sequence). CDR3 size: 14 residues. V shed 6 bases and J 8 bases; nucleotides not matched to a gene: 10. CDR3 sequence: CATSQRTSGDEQFF. As DNA, the CDR3 is TGTGCCACCAGTCAGAGGACTAGTGGCGATGAGCAGTTCTTC.

The chain uses TRBV28 and TRBJ1-2; TRBD1 agrees at 7 bases. The germline V gene encodes CDR1 MDHEN and CDR2 SYDVKM. This CDR3 spans 17 amino acids. The V and J ends lost 5 bases and 2 bases, in that order; junction bases with no gene match: 14. The CDR3 region is CASSRTDRTGFNYGYTF. CDR3 nucleotides: TGTGCCAGCAGTCGGACGGACCGGACAGGTTTCAACTATGGCTACACCTTC.

With respect to this clone: Other DNA sequences in this specimen translate into the identical CDR3. The chain links TRBV7-9 to TRBJ1-2; no definite D call. Germline V gene lookup returns CDR1 SEHNR and CDR2 FQNEAQ (reference sequence). The CDR3 totals 13 residues. The V gene lost 1 base and the J gene lost 6 bases, with 9 bases spanning the gap. The CDR3 spells CASSLDRGDGYTF. The CDR3 nucleotides are TGTGCCAGCAGCTTAGACAGAGGAGATGGCTACACCTTC.

The chain carries TRBV10-3 and TRBJ2-1; D is perhaps TRBD2 (6 bases). With 10 bases removed from V and 6 bases from J, the gap between germline ends came to 16 bases. Germline V gene data show CDR1 as ENHRY and CDR2 as SYGVKD. The CDR3 is made up of 13 amino acids. CDR3 sequence: CASSRNGGNEQFF. DNA for the CDR3: TGTGCCAGTTCCAGAAACGGGGGCAATGAGCAGTTCTTC.

The V call is TRBV5-1, the J call TRBJ2-7; 10 bases agree with TRBD2. In germline, CDR1 is SGHRS, CDR2 YFSETQ. J lost 4 bases, V lost 0 bases, and 7 bases had no gene match. The CDR3 sequence is 16 residues long. The CDR3 DNA sequence: TGCGCCAGCAGCTTGGGCCGGACTAGCGGACAGTACGAGCAGTACTTC. Translation gives CASSLGRTSGQYEQYF.

In regard to this clone: This sample also contains other DNA sequences that code for the same CDR3. The CDR3 DNA reads TGTGCCACCAGCAGGGGTTTGGAGACCCAGTACTTC. Translation gives CATSRGLETQYF. V and J are TRBV15 and TRBJ2-5; D remains ambiguous. CDR3 size: 12 residues. Germline loops: CDR1 LNHNV, CDR2 YYDKDF (reference sequence). The germline V and J ends were trimmed by 3 bases and 5 bases, with 7 bases remaining between them.

This rearrangement joins TRBV7-9 to TRBJ2-7; no clear D. Trimming shortened V by 0 bases and J by 3 bases, and 12 bases separated the two germline ends. The germline V gene encodes CDR1 SEHNR and CDR2 FQNEAQ (reference sequence). CDR3 size: 15 residues. CDR3 protein: CASSLAGLVSYEQYF. The CDR3 DNA sequence: TGTGCCAGCAGCTTAGCCGGCTTGGTGAGCTACGAGCAGTACTTC.

This chain links TRBV18 with TRBJ2-7; TRBD1 aligns across 9 bases. This CDR3 is built from 15 residues. J was trimmed by 3 bases and V by 2 bases; bases with no gene match: 5. The V gene's germline CDR1 is KGHSH and CDR2 LQKENI. The CDR3 loop reads CASSPGTGLYYEQYF. CDR3 DNA: TGTGCCAGCTCACCAGGGACAGGGTTGTACTACGAGCAGTACTTC.

The chain combines TRBV7-8 with TRBJ1-1; 8 nucleotides agree with TRBD1. CDR1 and CDR2 from the germline V gene are SGHVS and FQNEAQ. The CDR3 loop spans 14 amino acids. After removal of 6 bases from V and 4 bases from J, the junction contained 7 bases not matched to a gene. The CDR3 coding sequence is TGTGCCAGCAGACCTAACAGGGGGAGCACTGAAGCTTTCTTT. Encoded protein: CASRPNRGSTEAFF.

V usage is TRBV30 and J usage is TRBJ1-2, with 8 bases aligning to TRBD1. With 0 bases clipped from V and 0 bases from J, the junction kept 12 bases outside the gene matches. This CDR3 has 18 amino acids. CDR1 is GTSNPN, CDR2 SVGIG, per germline (reference sequence). For the CDR3, the DNA is TGTGCCTGGAGTGTCCCCCCAGGGGGCAGCCCCGCTAACTATGGCTACACCTTC. Residues: CAWSVPPGGSPANYGYTF.

This chain joins TRBV10-3 and TRBJ2-1, with 7 bases lining up with TRBD2. Per germline, CDR1 ENHRY and CDR2 SYGVKD. CDR3 size: 18 residues. Germline trimming cut 3 bases from V and 3 bases from J; bases unmatched to any gene: 14. The CDR3 coding sequence is TGTGCCATCAGTGACAAATACGAGACTAGCCCAAACTACAATGAGCAGTTCTTC. Protein: CAISDKYETSPNYNEQFF.

The genes are TRBV28 and TRBJ1-4; TRBD1 might be the D (5 bases). Germline V gives CDR1 MDHEN, CDR2 SYDVKM. Trimming shortened V by 6 bases and J by 3 bases, and 14 bases separated the two germline ends. The CDR3 sequence is 15 residues long. CDR3 nucleotide sequence: TGTGCCAGCAGCCGCTTAGGGGTAGCTAATGAAAAACTGTTTTTT. Amino acids: CASSRLGVANEKLFF.

The chain carries TRBV9 and TRBJ2-1; 11 bases match TRBD1. V trimming: 0 bases; J trimming: 6 bases; junction bases outside the gene matches: 11. CDR3 length: 18 amino acids. Germline-derived CDR1 and CDR2 are SGDLS and YYNGEE. The CDR3 coding sequence is TGTGCCAGCAGCGTAGATCACTGGACAGGGGGCCGTCCCAATGAGCAGTTCTTC. Translated, it gives CASSVDHWTGGRPNEQFF.

The chain's CDR3 is CASSKSFPGLVGDEQFF. CDR3 in DNA: TGCGCCAGCAGCAAATCGTTCCCGGGACTAGTGGGCGATGAGCAGTTCTTC. V is TRBV5-1 and J is TRBJ2-1, with 8 positions matching TRBD2. Trimming removed 4 bases from V and 8 bases from J; junction bases left unmatched: 17. The CDR3 sequence is 17 residues long. Germline assignment: CDR1 SGHRS and CDR2 YFSETQ.

The chain uses TRBV6-1 and TRBJ1-5; D unclear. CDR1 and CDR2 (germline): MNHNS, SASEGT. The CDR3 loop spans 14 amino acids. V was pared by 2 bases and J by 15 bases, with 20 bases between. As DNA, the CDR3 is TGTGCCAGCAGTGAAATAAGGACGGACCAAGCGAGGCATTTT. It translates to CASSEIRTDQARHF.

This clone was recorded once. V is TRBV2 and J is TRBJ1-1; D is ambiguous. In germline, CDR1 is SNHLY, CDR2 FYNNEI. The CDR3 consists of 13 residues. V lost 7 bases and J lost 1, with 10 bases in between. CDR3 residues: CASNPPGNTEAFF. The CDR3 DNA follows: TGTGCCAGCAACCCCCCGGGGAACACTGAAGCTTTCTTT.

The chain combines TRBV19 with TRBJ2-7, with TRBD2 matching over 9 bases. The V segment lost 4 bases and the J segment 6 bases; nucleotides outside the gene matches: 7. This CDR3 spans 14 amino acids. Germline-derived CDR1 and CDR2 are LNHDA and SQIVND (reference sequence). The CDR3 DNA reads TGTGCCAGTAGTACGATAGCGGGAGCGAGCGAGCAGTACTTC. Amino acids: CASSTIAGASEQYF.

The chain joins TRBV28 to TRBJ1-5; 8 nucleotides line up with TRBD1. This CDR3 has 13 amino acids. The V segment lost 8 bases and the J segment 6 bases; nucleotides outside the gene matches: 6. Germline values: CDR1 MDHEN, CDR2 SYDVKM. CDR3 region: CASLTGGSQPQHF. The CDR3 coding sequence is TGTGCCAGCCTTACAGGGGGATCTCAGCCCCAGCATTTT.

The genes are TRBV10-1 and TRBJ2-5; 10 bases are a match to TRBD2. CDR3 size: 16 residues. From germline, CDR1 is WNHNN and CDR2 SYGVQD (reference sequence). With V trimmed by 2 bases and J by 2 bases, 5 bases remained unmatched. This CDR3 reads CASSESLAGAQETQYF. DNA of the CDR3: TGCGCCAGCAGTGAGAGCCTAGCGGGAGCTCAAGAGACCCAGTACTTC.

This clone turned up a few times. The chain is built from TRBV5-1 and TRBJ1-4; TRBD1 matches at 9 bases. Germline CDR1 and CDR2: SGHRS and YFSETQ. Germline trimming cut 0 bases from V and 8 bases from J; bases unmatched to any gene: 5. The CDR3 runs 15 residues. The CDR3 protein is CASSLGDRVGEKLFF. In DNA form, the CDR3 reads TGCGCCAGCAGCTTGGGGGACAGGGTGGGAGAAAAACTGTTTTTT. The variable domain in full, completed from reference TRBV5-1 and TRBJ1-4, reads KAGVTQTPRYLIKTRGQQVTLSCSPISGHRSVSWYQQTPGQGLQFLFEYFSETQRNKGNFPGRFSGRQFSNSRSEMNVSTLELGDSALYLCASSLGDRVGEKLFFGSGTQLSVL.